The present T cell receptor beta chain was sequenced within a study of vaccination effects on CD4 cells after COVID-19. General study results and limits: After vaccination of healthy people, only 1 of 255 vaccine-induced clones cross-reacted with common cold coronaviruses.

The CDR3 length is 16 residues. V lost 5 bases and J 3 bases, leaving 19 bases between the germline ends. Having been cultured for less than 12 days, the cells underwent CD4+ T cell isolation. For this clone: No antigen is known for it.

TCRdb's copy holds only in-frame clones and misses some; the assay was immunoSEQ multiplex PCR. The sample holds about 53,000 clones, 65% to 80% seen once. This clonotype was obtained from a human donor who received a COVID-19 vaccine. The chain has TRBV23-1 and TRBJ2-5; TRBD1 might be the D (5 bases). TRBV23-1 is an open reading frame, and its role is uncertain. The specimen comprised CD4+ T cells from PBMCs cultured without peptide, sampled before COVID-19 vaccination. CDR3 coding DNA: TGCGCCAGCAGTATCGGTTTAAGGGGCAGGGAAGAGACCCAGTACTTC. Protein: CASSIGLRGREETQYF.